This is a list of T cell receptor beta chains from one sample in a study of blood T cell repertoires in COVID-19. Generated by immunoSEQ multiplex PCR, the TCRdb table keeps only in-frame clones and is missing some. The top ten clones hold 4.3% of a sample with 350,000 to 550,000 clones, around 89% of them seen once. Material: peripheral blood. All receptors come from a woman aged 25 to 39 with acute or convalescent COVID-19. Each CDR3 is given with its conserved first and last residue. Each record gives: clone size, J gene, D gene, V gene, CDR3 DNA, CDR3 protein. The D gene is left open where the match is weak. Expanded clones are given a class, and other clones once, few, many or no size at all.

size: NA; J: TRBJ1-1; D: NA; V: TRBV27; DNA: TGTGCCAGCAGTTCCACATTACAGGCTCTCACTGAAGCTTTCTTT; CDR3: CASSSTLQALTEAFF
size: NA; J: TRBJ2-3; D: NA; V: TRBV12-5; DNA: TGTGCTAGTGGATCCAACACAGATACGCAGTATTTT; CDR3: CASGSNTDTQYF
size: NA; J: TRBJ2-3; D: NA; V: TRBV5-4; DNA: TGTGCCAGCAGCGAGAGCACAGATACGCAGTATTTT; CDR3: CASSESTDTQYF
size: once; J: TRBJ1-2; D: NA; V: TRBV20-1; DNA: TGCAGTGCTAGTGCCGAGAATGGCTACACCTTC; CDR3: CSASAENGYTF
size: NA; J: TRBJ2-7; D: TRBD1; V: TRBV6-5; DNA: TGTGCCAGCAGTTACCTCAGGGGGTACGAGCAGTACTTC; CDR3: CASSYLRGYEQYF
size: NA; J: TRBJ1-4; D: NA; V: TRBV9; DNA: TGTGCCAGCAGCGTTGGAGCAACTAATGAAAAACTGTTTTTT; CDR3: CASSVGATNEKLFF
size: NA; J: TRBJ1-1; D: TRBD1; V: TRBV11-2; DNA: TGTGCCAGCAGCTACTCCAGGGGGACTGAAGCTTTCTTT; CDR3: CASSYSRGTEAFF
size: once; J: TRBJ2-2; D: TRBD1; V: TRBV5-1; DNA: TGCGCCAGCAGCTCGGGGACAGGGGCGGACACCGGGGAGCTGTTTTTT; CDR3: CASSSGTGADTGELFF
size: NA; J: TRBJ2-7; D: NA; V: TRBV9; DNA: TGTGCCAGCAGCGTAGATTGGGACATGTCCTACGAGCAGTACTTC; CDR3: CASSVDWDMSYEQYF
size: NA; J: TRBJ1-2; D: NA; V: TRBV4-1; DNA: TGCGCCAGCAGCCAAGATCTAAGGCAGGGGAACTATGGCTACACCTTC; CDR3: CASSQDLRQGNYGYTF
size: once; J: TRBJ2-1; D: NA; V: TRBV5-1; DNA: TGCGCCAGCAGCCCTAGACAGGAATTTCCCAATGAGCAGTTCTTC; CDR3: CASSPRQEFPNEQFF
size: NA; J: TRBJ1-1; D: NA; V: TRBV7-3; DNA: TGTGCCAGCAGCTTAAGGGGGCGAGGGGAAGCTTTCTTT; CDR3: CASSLRGRGEAFF
size: NA; J: TRBJ2-5; D: NA; V: TRBV27; DNA: TGTGCCAGCGGGGGGTGGGAAGAGACCCAGTACTTC; CDR3: CASGGWEETQYF
size: NA; J: TRBJ2-1; D: NA; V: TRBV6-5; DNA: TGTGCCAGCAGTTACTCGAGTTCATACAATGAGCAGTTCTTC; CDR3: CASSYSSSYNEQFF
size: NA; J: TRBJ1-1; D: TRBD1; V: TRBV3-1/TRBV3-2; DNA: TGTGCCAGCAGCTACGCGTCAGGGGGCTCGGCTTTCTTT; CDR3: CASSYASGGSAFF
size: NA; J: TRBJ1-3; D: NA; V: TRBV18; DNA: TGTGCCAGCTCACCCACAACTGGAAACACCATATATTTT; CDR3: CASSPTTGNTIYF
size: few; J: TRBJ1-1; D: TRBD1; V: TRBV5-1; DNA: TGCGCCAGCAGCGGGCCGGGACAGGGCCGATGGACTGAAGCTTTCTTT; CDR3: CASSGPGQGRWTEAFF
size: NA; J: TRBJ1-2; D: TRBD1; V: TRBV19; DNA: TGTGCCAGTACCGACAGGGGACGAAACTATGGCTACACCTTC; CDR3: CASTDRGRNYGYTF
size: few; J: TRBJ1-2; D: NA; V: TRBV27; DNA: TGTGCCAGCAGTCCCAGGGGCGGGGGCGGCTATGGCTACACCTTC; CDR3: CASSPRGGGGYGYTF
size: NA; J: TRBJ1-1; D: TRBD1; V: TRBV6-1; DNA: TGTGCCAGCAGTGAATGGGACAGGGGGCTCACTGAAGCTTTCTTT; CDR3: CASSEWDRGLTEAFF
size: few; J: TRBJ1-1; D: NA; V: TRBV6-5; DNA: TGTGCCAGCAGCAGGGGCATGAACACTGAAGCTTTCTTT; CDR3: CASSRGMNTEAFF
size: NA; J: TRBJ1-5; D: TRBD1; V: TRBV27; DNA: TGTGCCAGCAGCAATCAGGACAGGACATGCAATCAGCCCCAGCATTTT; CDR3: CASSNQDRTCNQPQHF
size: NA; J: TRBJ2-1; D: NA; V: TRBV7-9; DNA: TGTGCCAGCAGCTCCAGGGGCGACAATGAGCAGTTCTTC; CDR3: CASSSRGDNEQFF
size: NA; J: TRBJ2-7; D: NA; V: TRBV7-9; DNA: TGTGCCAGCAGCTTAGTTAGCTACGAGCAGTACTTC; CDR3: CASSLVSYEQYF
size: NA; J: TRBJ1-1; D: NA; V: TRBV6-1; DNA: TGTGCCAGCAGTGAAAAAGGGACACGGGTGTTCGCTGAAGCTTTCTTT; CDR3: CASSEKGTRVFAEAFF
size: NA; J: TRBJ1-4; D: NA; V: TRBV4-2; DNA: TGTGCCAGCAACTCGGGAGGTTATGAAAAACTGTTTTTT; CDR3: CASNSGGYEKLFF
size: NA; J: TRBJ1-2; D: NA; V: TRBV28; DNA: TGTGCCAGCAGTTTTAAGGGGAACTATGGCTACACCTTC; CDR3: CASSFKGNYGYTF
size: NA; J: TRBJ2-2; D: NA; V: TRBV7-2; DNA: TGTGCCAGCAGCTTTCAATTCCACACCGGGGAGCTGTTTTTT; CDR3: CASSFQFHTGELFF
size: NA; J: TRBJ2-1; D: TRBD1; V: TRBV19; DNA: TGTGCCAGTAGTATAGCTCGGACAGGGGGATCTGGGGAGCAGTTCTTC; CDR3: CASSIARTGGSGEQFF
size: NA; J: TRBJ2-7; D: TRBD1; V: TRBV13; DNA: TGTGCCAGCAGCCACCGGGACAGAGCCTACGAGCAGTACTTC; CDR3: CASSHRDRAYEQYF
size: NA; J: TRBJ2-7; D: TRBD1; V: TRBV11-2; DNA: TGTGCCAGCAGCTTAGCTCTCCGGGACAGGCCCTACGAGCAGTACTTC; CDR3: CASSLALRDRPYEQYF
size: NA; J: TRBJ1-2; D: TRBD1; V: TRBV28; DNA: TGTGCCAGCAGTCCAAGGACAGGGGACTATGGCTACACCTTC; CDR3: CASSPRTGDYGYTF
size: once; J: TRBJ1-3; D: NA; V: TRBV4-1; DNA: TGCGCCAGCAGCCGAGAATGGGCAATCAACACCATATATTTT; CDR3: CASSREWAINTIYF
size: NA; J: TRBJ1-2; D: NA; V: TRBV29-1; DNA: TGCAGCGTTGGGGGGGGAACTGGCTACACCTTC; CDR3: CSVGGGTGYTF
size: NA; J: TRBJ2-2; D: TRBD1; V: TRBV7-3; DNA: TGTGCCAGCAGTCCGGGACAGGGTTACACCGGGGAGCTGTTTTTT; CDR3: CASSPGQGYTGELFF
size: NA; J: TRBJ1-2; D: NA; V: TRBV5-1; DNA: TGCGCCAGCAGCTTGGGAGGGCTTCTCAACTATGGCTACACCTTC; CDR3: CASSLGGLLNYGYTF
size: NA; J: TRBJ2-7; D: NA; V: TRBV12-3/TRBV12-4; DNA: TGTGCCAGCAGTTGGGACACCTCCTACGAGCAGTACTTC; CDR3: CASSWDTSYEQYF
size: NA; J: TRBJ2-3; D: TRBD2; V: TRBV5-1; DNA: TGCGCCAGCAGCTTACCTTTTTTTGGGACTAGCCTTCTCACAGATACGCAGTATTTT; CDR3: CASSLPFFGTSLLTDTQYF
size: once; J: TRBJ2-3; D: NA; V: TRBV5-6; DNA: TGTGCCAGCACACAGGCAGATACGCAGTATTTT; CDR3: CASTQADTQYF
size: NA; J: TRBJ1-4; D: NA; V: TRBV18; DNA: TGTGCCACCAGTAATTTTCGGGAGGAAAAACTGTTTTTT; CDR3: CATSNFREEKLFF
size: NA; J: TRBJ2-5; D: NA; V: TRBV28; DNA: TGTGCCAGCAGAGCACAGGGAGACCAAGAGACCCAGTACTTC; CDR3: CASRAQGDQETQYF
size: once; J: TRBJ2-2; D: NA; V: TRBV18; DNA: TGTGCCAGCTCACCTACGACAGGAAACACCGGGGAGCTGTTTTTT; CDR3: CASSPTTGNTGELFF
size: NA; J: TRBJ2-6; D: NA; V: TRBV5-4; DNA: TGTGCCAGCAGCTTCGGACAATCCGGGGCCAACGTCCTGACTTTC; CDR3: CASSFGQSGANVLTF
size: NA; J: TRBJ2-7; D: TRBD2; V: TRBV7-6; DNA: TGTGCCAGCAGCTTAGCAGCGGGGGATTTCTCCTACGAGCAGTACTTC; CDR3: CASSLAAGDFSYEQYF